This T cell receptor beta chain was found in a study of blood T cell repertoires in COVID-19. Study at large: Acute and convalescent COVID-19 specimens originated in the United States, Italy and Spain.

The germline V gene has CDR1 LNHNV and CDR2 YYDKDF (reference sequence). The V segment lost 4 bases and the J segment 2 bases; nucleotides outside the gene matches: 3. The CDR3 has 16 amino acids. Original data processing: Scientists estimated how many nucleated cells there were by amplifying reference gene primers. Measured with immunoSEQ multiplex PCR; TCRdb has only the in-frame clones, and not every one. V and J calls and clone size come straight from that table; D and trimming were deduced from the DNA. The sample shows under 45,000 clones, roughly 77% of them seen only once. The chain joins TRBV15 to TRBJ2-3; 13 nucleotides align to TRBD2. The clonotype originates from an elderly man with acute or convalescent COVID-19. Sequenced: peripheral blood. CDR3 coding DNA: TGTGCCACCAGCACCGGACTAGCGGGGGCCACAGATACGCAGTATTTT. This gives the protein CATSTGLAGATDTQYF.